These 3 T cell receptor beta chains were sequenced from one sample in a study of cytotoxic CD8 clonotypes in ibrutinib-treated CLL. Assay: immunoSEQ multiplex PCR; the TCRdb copy retains only in-frame clones and omits some. The table lists 130,000 to 150,000 clones, about 79% of them singletons, with over 10% in the top ten. Sequencing used PBMCs, obtained after 12 months of ibrutinib treatment. The receptors were gathered from a human donor with chronic lymphocytic leukemia.

The rearrangement joins TRBV5-1 to TRBJ1-1, with a possible D match to TRBD1 (5 bases). CDR1 and CDR2 (germline): SGHRS, YFSETQ. Deletions cut 0 bases from V and 3 bases from J, with 9 bases between. CDR3 length: 14 residues. The CDR3 region has the DNA TGCGCCAGCAGCTTGGCGTGGGGGGACACTGAAGCTTTCTTT. It specifies CASSLAWGDTEAFF.

This chain connects TRBV9 to TRBJ2-5, with 15 bases lining up with TRBD2. Germline values: CDR1 SGDLS, CDR2 YYNGEE. CDR3 length equals 16 residues. With V trimmed by 3 bases and J by 5 bases, 5 bases remained unmatched. DNA of the CDR3: TGTGCCAGCAGCGAGGGGACTAGCGGGAGGTGGGAGACCCAGTACTTC. This translates into CASSEGTSGRWETQYF.

This clone showed up just once. The chain carries TRBV27 and TRBJ1-4, with no clear D. CDR1 and CDR2 (germline): MNHEY, SMNVEV (reference sequence). V dropped 8 bases and J dropped 4 bases, with 14 bases sitting between them. CDR3 size: 14 residues. The CDR3 DNA follows: TGTGCCAGCCGGCGGGCCGGGATTAATGAAAAACTGTTTTTT. This gives the protein CASRRAGINEKLFF.